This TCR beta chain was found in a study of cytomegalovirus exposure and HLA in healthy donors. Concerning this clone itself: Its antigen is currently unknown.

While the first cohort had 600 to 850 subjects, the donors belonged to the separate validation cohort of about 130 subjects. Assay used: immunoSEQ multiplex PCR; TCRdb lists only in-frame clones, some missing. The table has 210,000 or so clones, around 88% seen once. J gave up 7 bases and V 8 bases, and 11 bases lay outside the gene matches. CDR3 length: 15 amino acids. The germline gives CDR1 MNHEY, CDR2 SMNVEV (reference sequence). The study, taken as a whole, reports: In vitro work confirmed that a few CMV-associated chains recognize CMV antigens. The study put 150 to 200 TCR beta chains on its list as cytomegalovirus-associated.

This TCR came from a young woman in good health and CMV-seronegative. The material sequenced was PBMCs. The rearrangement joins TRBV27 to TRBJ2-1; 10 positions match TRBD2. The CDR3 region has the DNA TGTGCCAGCGGTAAGCGGGAGGGCACGCGAAATGAGCAGTTCTTC. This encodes CASGKREGTRNEQFF.